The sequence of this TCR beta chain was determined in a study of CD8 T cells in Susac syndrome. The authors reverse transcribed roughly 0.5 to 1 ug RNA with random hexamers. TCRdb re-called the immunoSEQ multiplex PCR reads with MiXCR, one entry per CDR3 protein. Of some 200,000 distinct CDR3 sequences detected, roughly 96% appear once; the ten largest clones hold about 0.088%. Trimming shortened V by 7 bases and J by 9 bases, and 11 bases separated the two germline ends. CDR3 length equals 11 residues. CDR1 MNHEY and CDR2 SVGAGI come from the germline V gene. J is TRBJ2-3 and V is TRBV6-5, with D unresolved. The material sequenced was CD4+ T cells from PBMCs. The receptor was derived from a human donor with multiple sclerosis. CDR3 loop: CASTKGDTQYF. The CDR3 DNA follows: TGTGCCAGCACTAAGGGTGACACGCAGTATTTT.